The T cell receptor (beta chain) described here comes from a study of T cells expressing NK-cell markers. TCRdb re-called the 5' RACE reads and shows each CDR3 protein once, DNA omitted. The sample totals about 160,000 distinct CDR3 sequences. In germline, CDR1 is SGHDT, CDR2 YYEEEE. The CDR3 is 14 amino acids. The sequencing sample was made of blood T cells: a sorted CD56 or NKG2C T cell subset, CD4+ or CD8+ T cells, or bulk PBMC T cells (not recorded which). This sequence joins TRBV5-6 and TRBJ2-2. This receptor was identified in a woman between 18 and 75 years old in good health. Here the CDR3 reads CASSLWQGSGELFF.